A single sample is the source of the 29 T cell receptor beta chains below, sequenced in a study of vaccination and CD4 T cells after COVID-19. Cultured CD4+ T-cell DNA underwent Oncomine TCR Beta short-read sequencing. Via MiXCR, TCRdb re-called the PCR reads, giving one row per CDR3 protein. The sample records about 5,600 distinct CDR3 sequences, about 48% being singletons. Antigen specificity for these receptors is unknown. This sample's treatment: approximately nine-day PBMC culture with coronavirus spike peptide pools or control peptides (ViraFEST assay). It was before the COVID-19 pandemic (2011-2018) that the unexposed donor's CD4+ T cells were collected. The sample comprised CD4+ T cells from blood, cultured in vitro. Receptors were obtained from a human donor in good health.

The V and J genes are TRBV6-5 and TRBJ1-2; D possibly corresponds to TRBD1 (6 bases). Germline V gives CDR1 MNHEY, CDR2 SVGAGI. The CDR3 has 14 residues. The V end was cut by 4 bases, the J end by 8 bases, with 17 bases between. CDR3 sequence reads: CASSWSQGENGYTF. As DNA, the CDR3 is TGTGCCAGCAGTTGGTCACAGGGAGAGAACGGCTACACCTTC.

The V gene is TRBV20-1, the J gene TRBJ1-2; tentative D call: TRBD1 (6 bases). Germline V gene sequence: CDR1 DFQATT, CDR2 SNEGSKA (reference sequence). This CDR3 has 13 amino acids. Here the CDR3 DNA reads TGCAGGATAGATGATGAGGGGGGCTATGGCTACACCTTC. Protein: CRIDDEGGYGYTF.

The V call is TRBV20-1, the J call TRBJ1-5; D is unresolved. The CDR3 is made up of 13 amino acids. Trimming took 6 bases from V and 2 from J, leaving 11 bases between them. Germline loops: CDR1 DFQATT, CDR2 SNEGSKA (reference sequence). The CDR3 is CSAVSRGNQPQHF. In DNA, the CDR3 is TGCAGTGCGGTATCTAGAGGCAATCAGCCCCAGCATTTT.

This clonotype occurred a few times. The J gene is TRBJ2-2, the V gene TRBV20-1; the match to TRBD1 covers 7 bases. CDR3 length equals 14 residues. Germline V CDR1 and CDR2: DFQATT, SNEGSKA (reference sequence). V lost 7 bases to trimming and J lost 6 bases; unmatched junction nucleotides: 11. This chain's CDR3 is CSVREKGAPGELFF. DNA of the CDR3: TGCAGTGTCAGGGAAAAGGGGGCTCCCGGGGAGCTGTTTTTT.

The J gene is TRBJ1-1, the V gene TRBV6-5; 7 bases align to TRBD1. Germline assignment: CDR1 MNHEY and CDR2 SVGAGI. The CDR3 contains 13 residues. V gave up 2 bases and J gave up 3 bases; unmatched junction bases: 0. Written as DNA, the CDR3 is TGTGCCAGCAGTTACAGGGGGCACACTGAAGCTTTCTTT. Translation: CASSYRGHTEAFF.

This clonotype was counted only a few times. V usage is TRBV7-8 and J usage is TRBJ1-5, with D tentatively TRBD1 (6 bases). Trimming removed 4 bases at V and 4 bases at J, with 11 bases between. The CDR3 runs 14 residues. In germline, CDR1 is SGHVS, CDR2 FQNEAQ. The chain's CDR3 is CASSYNRENQPQHF. The CDR3, as DNA: TGTGCCAGCAGCTATAACAGGGAAAATCAGCCCCAGCATTTT.

The chain joins TRBV28 to TRBJ2-7; D might be TRBD1 (6 bases). Trimming removed 6 bases at V and 5 bases at J, with 17 bases between. Germline values: CDR1 MDHEN, CDR2 SYDVKM. The CDR3 sequence is 14 residues long. The chain's CDR3 is CASRPPQGRNEQYF. The CDR3 DNA reads TGTGCCAGCAGACCTCCACAGGGAAGGAACGAGCAGTACTTC.

V and J are TRBV29-1 and TRBJ1-2, with unresolved D. This CDR3 region has 12 residues. The germline V gene has CDR1 SQVTM and CDR2 ANQGSEA. CDR3 nucleotide sequence: TGCAGTTGTAGGACGTTGGACTATGGCTACACCTTC. It encodes CSCRTLDYGYTF.

A few counts support this clonotype. This chain joins TRBV25-1 and TRBJ1-1; weak D call: TRBD1 (6 bases). CDR1 and CDR2 (germline): MGHDK, SYGVNS. Trimming cost V 4 bases and J 2 bases, with 17 bases left between them. The CDR3 is made up of 16 amino acids. In nucleotides, the CDR3 is TGTGCCAGCAGTGCCTCCTCGCTGGGGGCCAACACTGAAGCTTTCTTT. Amino acids: CASSASSLGANTEAFF. Full variable domain (missing parts from reference TRBV25-1 and TRBJ1-1): EADIYQTPRYLVIGTGKKITLECSQTMGHDKMYWYQQDPGMELHLIHYSYGVNSTEKGDLSSESTVSRIRTEHFPLTLESARPSHTSQYLCASSASSLGANTEAFFGQGTRLTVV.

The gene calls are TRBV6-2 or TRBV6-3 and TRBJ2-7, with 7 positions matching TRBD1. The V gene end was trimmed by 6 bases and the J gene end by 4 bases; junction bases not matched to a gene: 6. CDR1 is MNHEY, CDR2 SVGEGT, per germline. This CDR3 contains 13 residues. For the CDR3, the DNA is TGTGCCAGCAGCCCCGGGACAGCTTACGAGCAGTACTTC. This translates into CASSPGTAYEQYF.

This chain uses TRBV7-8 with TRBJ1-2; 7 bases agree with TRBD1. The CDR3 extends over 14 amino acids. The germline CDR1 and CDR2 sequences are SGHVS and FQNEAQ. Trimming took 1 base from V and 4 from J; bases not matched to a gene: 3. The chain's CDR3 is CASSLVAGGYGYTF. DNA of the CDR3: TGTGCCAGCAGCTTAGTGGCAGGGGGCTATGGCTACACCTTC.

This clonotype was detected a few times. This chain uses TRBV20-1 with TRBJ2-7; 7 nucleotides line up with TRBD2. The CDR3 has 12 residues. Germline assignment: CDR1 DFQATT and CDR2 SNEGSKA (reference sequence). Trimming at V came to 7 bases and at J to 4 bases, leaving 7 bases not matched to a gene. The CDR3 DNA reads as TGCAGTGTGCCAGCGGGGAGATACGAGCAGTACTTC. Amino acids: CSVPAGRYEQYF.

V is TRBV28 and J is TRBJ2-1; 11 positions agree with TRBD2. V trimming: 8 bases; J trimming: 15 bases; junction bases outside the gene matches: 9. The CDR3 length is 12 residues. Germline V gene lookup returns CDR1 MDHEN and CDR2 SYDVKM. CDR3 bases: TGTGCCAGCGGGGTAGCGGGGGGGGTTATGTTCTTC. Residues: CASGVAGGVMFF.

The rearrangement links TRBV14 to TRBJ2-2; D is possibly TRBD1 (5 bases). Germline V gives CDR1 SGHDN, CDR2 FVKESK. The V gene lost 4 bases and the J gene lost 6 bases, with 9 bases spanning the gap. This CDR3 region has 13 residues. CDR3 coding DNA: TGTGCCAGCAGCCTCAGGGCTGCCGGGGAGCTGTTTTTT. As protein: CASSLRAAGELFF.

The chain is built from TRBV6-5 and TRBJ2-1; no reliable D call. The germline CDR1 and CDR2 sequences are MNHEY and SVGAGI. Trimming removed 0 bases from V and 6 bases from J, with 6 bases in between. This CDR3 spans 13 amino acids. In DNA form, the CDR3 reads TGTGCCAGCAGTTACTCGGTTGCCAATGAGCAGTTCTTC. It encodes CASSYSVANEQFF.

The chain joins TRBV7-3 to TRBJ2-6; 8 bases match TRBD1. Germline-derived CDR1 and CDR2 are SGHTA and FQGTGA. Trimming at V came to 6 bases and at J to 9 bases, leaving 4 bases not matched to a gene. This CDR3 is 13 amino acids long. The CDR3 here is CASRLGTGNVLTF. CDR3 DNA: TGTGCCAGCAGATTAGGGACAGGCAACGTCCTGACTTTC.

This clonotype occurred once. The DNA of the CDR3 is TGCGCCAGCAGCCCCGGGGGGGGTGAAATTTTAGAGACCCAGTACTTC. This sequence encodes CASSPGGGEILETQYF. The J gene is TRBJ2-5, the V gene TRBV5-1; 8 bases fit TRBD2. The CDR3 runs to 16 residues. J lost 4 bases, V lost 4 bases, and 12 bases had no gene match. Germline loops: CDR1 SGHRS, CDR2 YFSETQ.

The rearrangement uses TRBV6-2 or TRBV6-3 and TRBJ1-1; the match to TRBD1 covers 8 bases. The ends lost 5 bases at V and 3 bases at J; junction bases unmatched: 11. The CDR3 spans 16 residues. Germline V gene sequence: CDR1 MNHEY, CDR2 SVGEGT. CDR3 residues: CASSLTSTGVDTEAFF. For the CDR3, the DNA is TGTGCCAGCAGTCTTACCTCGACAGGGGTTGACACTGAAGCTTTCTTT.

This chain links TRBV7-9 with TRBJ1-6; 12 bases map to TRBD1. V lost 4 bases and J lost 2; bases outside the gene matches: 9. Germline loops: CDR1 SEHNR, CDR2 FQNEAQ (reference sequence). The CDR3 length is 19 residues. CDR3 sequence (DNA): TGTGCCAGCAGCTCCCGGGACAGGGGGCGGGAAACCTATAATTCACCCCTCCACTTT. It specifies CASSSRDRGRETYNSPLHF.

This chain connects TRBV7-3 to TRBJ2-2; 10 bases fit TRBD2. Trimming at V came to 1 base and at J to 4 bases, leaving 6 bases not matched to a gene. CDR3 length equals 17 residues. In germline, CDR1 is SGHTA, CDR2 FQGTGA. The CDR3 reads CASSLNPGTSVTGELFF. For the CDR3, the DNA is TGTGCCAGCAGCTTAAACCCGGGGACTAGCGTCACCGGGGAGCTGTTTTTT.

This clonotype was counted a few times. The CDR3 is CASSAGTSGGAAYNEQFF. The CDR3 coding sequence is TGTGCCAGCAGTGCCGGGACTAGCGGGGGGGCTGCCTACAATGAGCAGTTCTTC. The genes are TRBV25-1 and TRBJ2-1; 16 positions agree with TRBD2. The CDR3 extends over 18 amino acids. After removal of 4 bases from V and 2 bases from J, the junction contained 5 bases not matched to a gene. Germline CDR1 reads MGHDK; CDR2 reads SYGVNS.

Here the CDR3 DNA reads TGCAGTGCTGGATCAGAAGCGGACTCTAATGGCTACACCTTC. Protein sequence: CSAGSEADSNGYTF. The gene calls are TRBV20-1 and TRBJ1-2; D gene unclear. Germline-derived CDR1 and CDR2 are DFQATT and SNEGSKA (reference sequence). V was trimmed by 5 bases and J by 6 bases, leaving 19 bases between them. The CDR3 consists of 14 residues.

This clonotype has just one count. The chain links TRBV11-2 to TRBJ2-7; no definite D call. The germline V gene has CDR1 SGHAT and CDR2 FQNNGV. Trimming cost V 0 bases and J 2 bases, with 5 bases left between them. The CDR3 loop spans 13 amino acids. The CDR3: CASSLELAYEQYF. The CDR3 DNA reads TGTGCCAGCAGCTTAGAGCTGGCCTACGAGCAGTACTTC.

This chain joins TRBV29-1 and TRBJ1-5; the D is unclear. CDR1 and CDR2 from the germline V gene are SQVTM and ANQGSEA. The length of the CDR3 is 12 residues. V was trimmed by 7 bases and J by 0 bases, leaving 7 bases between them. CDR3 sequence: CSAGYSNQPQHF. The CDR3 DNA reads TGCAGCGCCGGTTATAGCAATCAGCCCCAGCATTTT.

The chain is built from TRBV9 and TRBJ1-1; D remains ambiguous. V gave up 2 bases and J gave up 1 base, with 9 bases separating them. Germline CDR1 reads SGDLS; CDR2 reads YYNGEE. This CDR3 region has 14 residues. The CDR3 spells CASSVDPRNTEAFF. For the CDR3, the DNA is TGTGCCAGCAGCGTGGACCCCCGGAACACTGAAGCTTTCTTT.

The V and J genes are TRBV20-1 and TRBJ1-2; D not resolved. Trimming took 1 base from V and 4 from J, leaving 25 bases between them. This CDR3 region has 18 residues. Per germline, CDR1 DFQATT and CDR2 SNEGSKA (reference sequence). The DNA of the CDR3 is TGCAGTGCTAGAGTTTTAAGTCAGCCCGAGACCCCGCGCTATGGCTACACCTTC. Amino acids: CSARVLSQPETPRYGYTF.

The chain uses TRBV7-8 and TRBJ1-5; weak D call: TRBD1 (5 bases). Germline V gene lookup returns CDR1 SGHVS and CDR2 FQNEAQ. Trimming cost V 4 bases and J 0 bases, with 25 bases left between them. The CDR3 spans 20 residues. CDR3 nucleotide sequence: TGTGCCAGCAGCTCATCAGGGACCGCCCGAGACATTTATAGCAATCAGCCCCAGCATTTT. It encodes CASSSSGTARDIYSNQPQHF.

This clonotype was recorded a few times. This chain joins TRBV5-4 and TRBJ1-1; 11 bases line up with TRBD1. This CDR3 is 15 amino acids long. Germline loops: CDR1 SGHNT, CDR2 YYREEE (reference sequence). Trimming at V came to 1 base and at J to 6 bases, leaving 5 bases not matched to a gene. CDR3 in DNA: TGTGCCAGCAGCTTGTCCCGGGACAGGGGGGCTGAAGCTTTCTTT. This encodes CASSLSRDRGAEAFF.

The CDR3 DNA sequence: TGTGCCAGCAATAAAAGGGGGACAGGCCTTTCACCCCTCCACTTT. Its protein product is CASNKRGTGLSPLHF. The chain employs TRBV6-1 and TRBJ1-6; 8 nucleotides align to TRBD1. This CDR3 contains 15 residues. CDR1 and CDR2 from the germline V gene are MNHNS and SASEGT. V shed 7 bases and J 9 bases; nucleotides not matched to a gene: 11.